Below, 19 T cell receptor beta chains from the same sample are listed, as sequenced in a study of OX40 agonist ivuxolimab in advanced cancers. The protocol was immunoSEQ multiplex PCR, while the TCRdb copy is restricted to in-frame clones and leaves out a portion. The sample gives 77,000 or so clones, over 75% of which show up once; approximately 5% is in the top ten. The sample was CD4+ or CD8+ T cells sorted from blood, taken in a trial of the OX40 agonist ivuxolimab. The receptor set was obtained from an adult with an advanced solid tumor such as melanoma, head and neck, liver or kidney cancer.

In its sample, this clone was seen once. The V gene is TRBV7-2, the J gene TRBJ2-7, with D perhaps matching TRBD1 (8 bases). The CDR3 covers 15 residues. V lost 6 bases to trimming and J lost 2 bases, with 17 bases between them. Germline V gene sequence: CDR1 SGHTA, CDR2 FQGNSA. CDR3 loop: CASRPQRDRTYEQYF. The CDR3 DNA reads TGTGCCAGCAGACCTCAGCGGGACAGGACCTACGAGCAGTACTTC. The whole variable domain, filled in from reference TRBV7-2 and TRBJ2-7, reads GAGVSQSPSNKVTEKGKDVELRCDPISGHTALYWYRQSLGQGLEFLIYFQGNSAPDKSGLPSDRFSAERTGGSVSTLTIQRTQQEDSAVYLCASRPQRDRTYEQYFGPGTRLTVT.

The chain is built from TRBV2 and TRBJ2-7, with TRBD2 matching over 9 bases. Germline V gene data show CDR1 as SNHLY and CDR2 as FYNNEI. The V segment lost 3 bases and the J segment 10 bases; nucleotides outside the gene matches: 13. This CDR3 region has 15 residues. CDR3 coding DNA: TGTGCCAGCAGTGACAATCGACTAGCGGCATGGACTCAGTACTTC. Translation gives CASSDNRLAAWTQYF.

This sequence joins TRBV4-1 and TRBJ2-1; D unresolved. The ends were cut back, 8 bases at V and 6 bases at J, with 23 bases in the middle. The CDR3 totals 16 residues. Germline CDR1 is MGHRA and CDR2 is YSYEKL. The CDR3: CASAPSPNRPINEQFF. In DNA, the CDR3 is TGCGCCAGCGCCCCAAGCCCGAACAGACCCATCAATGAGCAGTTCTTC.

The chain couples TRBV7-2 to TRBJ2-5; TRBD2 agrees at 8 bases. From germline, CDR1 is SGHTA and CDR2 FQGNSA. With 8 bases clipped from V and 2 bases from J, the junction kept 7 bases outside the gene matches. The CDR3 runs to 14 residues. The CDR3 sequence is CASAPGGAQETQYF. The CDR3 nucleotides read TGTGCCAGCGCCCCGGGGGGGGCTCAAGAGACCCAGTACTTC.

This clone was detected a few times. The V gene is TRBV5-1, the J gene TRBJ1-2, with D unclear. V was pared by 0 bases and J by 2 bases, with 11 bases between. CDR3 size: 15 residues. In germline, CDR1 is SGHRS, CDR2 YFSETQ. CDR3 sequence: CASSLGGGRNYGYTF. The CDR3 coding sequence is TGCGCCAGCAGCTTGGGTGGAGGGCGGAACTATGGCTACACCTTC.

V usage is TRBV2 and J usage is TRBJ2-7; 9 bases match TRBD1. This CDR3 contains 16 residues. Germline V gene data show CDR1 as SNHLY and CDR2 as FYNNEI. Losses at the gene ends were 5 bases for V and 1 base for J; bases not matched to a gene: 9. CDR3 amino acids: CASSISGTGLSYEQYF. As DNA, the CDR3 is TGTGCCAGCAGTATCAGTGGGACAGGGCTATCCTACGAGCAGTACTTC.

This chain joins TRBV11-2 and TRBJ2-3; weak D call: TRBD2 (6 bases). V was pared by 2 bases and J by 8 bases, with 17 bases between. This CDR3 region has 15 residues. Germline assignment: CDR1 SGHAT and CDR2 FQNNGV. CDR3 coding DNA: TGTGCCAGCAGCTTAAGGTCGGGAGATTCAAGTACGCAGTATTTT. Protein product: CASSLRSGDSSTQYF.

By share, this clone counts as medium-sized. The chain joins TRBV7-8 to TRBJ2-1, with TRBD1 matching 10 bases. CDR3 length: 16 amino acids. Germline CDR1 reads SGHVS; CDR2 reads FQNEAQ. The junction had 7 bases not matched to a gene; V was cut back by 4 bases and J by 4 bases. The CDR3 coding sequence is TGTGCCAGCAGCTCCTCGACAGGGGGCTTTTACAATGAGCAGTTCTTC. Residues: CASSSSTGGFYNEQFF.

The V gene is TRBV9, the J gene TRBJ1-4; D remains ambiguous. Germline loops: CDR1 SGDLS, CDR2 YYNGEE. The V and J ends lost 4 bases and 3 bases respectively, with 13 bases between them. CDR3 length: 15 amino acids. The CDR3 protein is CASSPRRVANEKLFF. In DNA form, the CDR3 reads TGTGCCAGCAGCCCACGGAGGGTAGCTAATGAAAAACTGTTTTTT.

The rearrangement joins TRBV5-4 to TRBJ2-5; D may be TRBD1 (6 bases). Trimming removed 4 bases from V and 4 bases from J, with 17 bases in between. Germline lookup yields CDR1 SGHNT and CDR2 YYREEE (reference sequence). This CDR3 contains 15 residues. The CDR3 region is CASSRRPDRGETQYF. The CDR3 DNA follows: TGTGCCAGCAGCCGCCGTCCGGACAGAGGAGAGACCCAGTACTTC.

The CDR3 DNA follows: TGTGCCAGTACAGGGGGCAGCTACGAGCAGTACTTC. It specifies CASTGGSYEQYF. J is TRBJ2-7 and V is TRBV2, with 9 bases identical to TRBD1. This CDR3 has 12 residues. The V segment lost 9 bases and the J segment 3 bases; nucleotides outside the gene matches: 3. Germline assignment: CDR1 SNHLY and CDR2 FYNNEI.

CDR3 amino acids: CASSLPSGAKQYF. In DNA form, the CDR3 reads TGTGCCAGCAGCTTACCTAGCGGGGCCAAGCAGTACTTC. The chain employs TRBV7-8 and TRBJ2-7; 9 bases map to TRBD2. There are 13 residues in the CDR3. The junction had 4 bases not matched to a gene; V was cut back by 2 bases and J by 8 bases. Looked up from germline, CDR1 is SGHVS and CDR2 is FQNEAQ.

The chain carries TRBV6-1 and TRBJ2-7; 9 bases agree with TRBD1. The germline CDR1 and CDR2 sequences are MNHNS and SASEGT. The CDR3 extends over 15 amino acids. The junction had 15 bases not matched to a gene; V was cut back by 8 bases and J by 7 bases. The CDR3 sequence: CASSFPGTGSGEQYF. The CDR3 coding sequence is TGTGCCAGCTCCTTTCCCGGGACAGGGTCCGGTGAGCAGTACTTC.

The chain couples TRBV4-3 to TRBJ2-3; D perhaps matches TRBD2 (6 bases). This CDR3 comprises 15 residues. Germline values: CDR1 LGHNA, CDR2 YSLEER. The ends were cut back, 0 bases at V and 4 bases at J, with 11 bases in the middle. The CDR3 region has the DNA TGCGCCAGCAGCCAAGATACGGAGGGCCCAGATACGCAGTATTTT. Amino acids: CASSQDTEGPDTQYF.

The chain couples TRBV11-3 to TRBJ2-3; 9 nucleotides align to TRBD2. V lost 1 base and J lost 1; bases outside the gene matches: 0. Germline-derived CDR1 and CDR2 are SGHNT and YENEEA. The CDR3 runs to 15 residues. The CDR3 protein is CASSLGTSGTDTQYF. The CDR3 bases are TGTGCCAGCAGCTTAGGGACTAGCGGCACAGATACGCAGTATTTT.

V and J are TRBV5-1 and TRBJ2-1, with TRBD2 matching over 8 bases. From germline, CDR1 is SGHRS and CDR2 YFSETQ. V was pared by 0 bases and J by 1 base, with 12 bases of the junction left unmatched. The CDR3 is 19 residues long. The CDR3 DNA sequence: TGCGCCAGCAGCTTGGCGGGAGGTAGCGGGATGGGATCCTACAATGAGCAGTTCTTC. It is translated as CASSLAGGSGMGSYNEQFF.

J is TRBJ2-4 and V is TRBV7-2, with 7 bases fitting TRBD1. This CDR3 contains 16 residues. V shed 2 bases and J 3 bases; nucleotides not matched to a gene: 7. Germline V gives CDR1 SGHTA, CDR2 FQGNSA. CDR3 region: CASSLSRGSGKNIQYF. CDR3 coding DNA: TGTGCCAGCAGCTTATCCAGGGGGTCGGGCAAAAACATTCAGTACTTC.

V gene TRBV27 combines with J gene TRBJ2-5; tentatively, D is TRBD1 or TRBD2 (5 bases each). This CDR3 has 17 amino acids. CDR1 and CDR2 (germline): MNHEY, SMNVEV (reference sequence). Trimming pared 3 bases from V and 5 bases from J, leaving 22 bases between. The CDR3 region is CASSLEEPDLEGETQYF. The CDR3 DNA is TGTGCCAGCAGTTTGGAAGAGCCGGACCTTGAGGGGGAGACCCAGTACTTC.

In this sample, this clone turned up once. This rearrangement joins TRBV11-3 to TRBJ2-2; D gene unclear. V dropped 2 bases and J dropped 1 base, with 5 bases sitting between them. CDR3 size: 14 residues. From germline, CDR1 is SGHNT and CDR2 YENEEA. The CDR3 nucleotides read TGTGCCAGCAGCTTAAGGGAGAACACCGGGGAGCTGTTTTTT. The encoded protein is CASSLRENTGELFF.